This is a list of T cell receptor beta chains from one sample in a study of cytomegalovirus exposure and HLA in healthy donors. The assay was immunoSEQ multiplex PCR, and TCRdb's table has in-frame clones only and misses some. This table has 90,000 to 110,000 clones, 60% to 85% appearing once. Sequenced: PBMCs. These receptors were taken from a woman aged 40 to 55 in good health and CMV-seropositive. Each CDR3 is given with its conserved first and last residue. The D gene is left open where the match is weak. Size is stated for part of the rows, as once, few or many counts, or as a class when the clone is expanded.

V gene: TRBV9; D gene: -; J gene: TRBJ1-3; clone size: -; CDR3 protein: CASSVMGSGNTIYF; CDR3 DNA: TGTGCCAGCAGCGTAATGGGTAGCGGAAACACCATATATTTT
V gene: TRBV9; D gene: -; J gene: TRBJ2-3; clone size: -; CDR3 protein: CASSSGGTDTQYF; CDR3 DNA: TGTGCCAGCTCCTCAGGGGGCACAGATACGCAGTATTTT
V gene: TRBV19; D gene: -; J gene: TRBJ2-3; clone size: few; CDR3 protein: CASRPRTGTDTQYF; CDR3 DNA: TGTGCCAGTAGACCCCGGACAGGCACAGATACGCAGTATTTT
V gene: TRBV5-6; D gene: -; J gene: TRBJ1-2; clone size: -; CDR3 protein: CASSLWQGTGYTF; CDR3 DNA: TGTGCCAGCAGCTTGTGGCAGGGTACGGGCTACACCTTC
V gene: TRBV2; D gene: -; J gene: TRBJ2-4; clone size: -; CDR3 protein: CASSEQAVAKNIQYF; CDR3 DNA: TGTGCCAGCAGTGAACAGGCTGTAGCCAAAAACATTCAGTACTTC
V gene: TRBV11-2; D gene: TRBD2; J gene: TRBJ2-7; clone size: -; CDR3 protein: CASSQGTSGSYEQYF; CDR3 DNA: TGTGCCAGCAGCCAAGGGACTAGCGGATCCTACGAGCAGTACTTC
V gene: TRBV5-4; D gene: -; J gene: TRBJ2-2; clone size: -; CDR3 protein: CASSLWGQGGWTGELFF; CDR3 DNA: TGTGCCAGCAGCTTGTGGGGGCAGGGAGGGTGGACCGGGGAGCTGTTTTTT
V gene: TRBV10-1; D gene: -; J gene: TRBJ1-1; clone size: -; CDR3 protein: CASSPGILAAFF; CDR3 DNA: TGCGCCAGCAGCCCTGGCATCTTAGCAGCTTTCTTT
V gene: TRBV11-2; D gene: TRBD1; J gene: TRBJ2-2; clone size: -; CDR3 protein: CASSNPPGTAYTGELFF; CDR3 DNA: TGTGCCAGCAGCAACCCCCCCGGGACAGCTTACACCGGGGAGCTGTTTTTT
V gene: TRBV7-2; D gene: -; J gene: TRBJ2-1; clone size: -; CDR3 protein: CASSLDAGRNEQFF; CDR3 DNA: TGTGCCAGCAGCTTAGATGCGGGACGCAATGAGCAGTTCTTC
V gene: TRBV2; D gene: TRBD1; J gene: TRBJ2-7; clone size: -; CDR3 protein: CASSEAWDRGRVEQYF; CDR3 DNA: TGTGCCAGCAGTGAAGCCTGGGACAGGGGGCGCGTGGAGCAGTACTTC
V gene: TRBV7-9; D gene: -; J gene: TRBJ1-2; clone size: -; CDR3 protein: CSSSLPGYGYTF; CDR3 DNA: TGTTCCAGCAGCTTGCCAGGGTATGGCTACACCTTC
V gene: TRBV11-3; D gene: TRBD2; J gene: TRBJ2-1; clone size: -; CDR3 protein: CASSHWGRATSGYNEQFF; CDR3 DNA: TGTGCCAGCAGCCATTGGGGGAGGGCCACGTCAGGGTACAATGAGCAGTTCTTC
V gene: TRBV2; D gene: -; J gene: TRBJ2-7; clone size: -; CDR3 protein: CASSEAGRYEQYF; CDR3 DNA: TGTGCCAGCAGTGAAGCGGGGCGGTACGAGCAGTACTTC
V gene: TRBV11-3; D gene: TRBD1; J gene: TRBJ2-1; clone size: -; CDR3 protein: CASSPDRSSYNEQFF; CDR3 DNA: TGTGCCAGCAGCCCGGACAGGAGCTCCTACAATGAGCAGTTCTTC
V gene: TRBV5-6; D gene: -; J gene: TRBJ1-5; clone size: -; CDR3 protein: CASSKGSNQPQHF; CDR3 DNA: TGTGCCAGCAGCAAGGGGAGCAATCAGCCCCAGCATTTT
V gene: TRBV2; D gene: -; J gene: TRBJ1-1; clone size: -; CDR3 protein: CASSDRGGAAEAFF; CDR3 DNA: TGTGCCAGCAGTGATAGGGGGGGCGCGGCTGAAGCTTTCTTT
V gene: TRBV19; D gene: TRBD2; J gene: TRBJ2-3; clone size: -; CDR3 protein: CASSQGTSGDTQYF; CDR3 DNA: TGTGCCAGTAGTCAGGGGACTAGCGGAGATACGCAGTATTTT
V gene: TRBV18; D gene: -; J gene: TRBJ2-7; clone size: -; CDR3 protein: CASSPGGLYEQYF; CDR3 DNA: TGTGCCAGCTCACCAGGGGGCCTCTACGAGCAGTACTTC
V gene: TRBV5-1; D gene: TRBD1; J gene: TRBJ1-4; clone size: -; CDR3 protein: CASSRGQVNEKLFF; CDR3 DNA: TGCGCCAGCAGCAGGGGACAGGTGAATGAAAAACTGTTTTTT
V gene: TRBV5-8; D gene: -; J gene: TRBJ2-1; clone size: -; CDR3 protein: CATGGFDEQFF; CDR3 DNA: TGTGCCACCGGAGGGTTTGATGAGCAGTTCTTC
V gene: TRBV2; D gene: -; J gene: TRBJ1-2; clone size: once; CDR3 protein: CASSTGTRVYGYTF; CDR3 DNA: TGTGCCAGCAGCACCGGGACAAGAGTTTATGGCTACACCTTC
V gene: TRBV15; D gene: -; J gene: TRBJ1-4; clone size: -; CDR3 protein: CATRDLDIPKLFF; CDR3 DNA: TGTGCCACCAGAGACCTGGACATCCCAAAACTGTTTTTT
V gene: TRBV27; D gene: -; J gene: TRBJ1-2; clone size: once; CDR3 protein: CASGGGRGGFPRAGYTF; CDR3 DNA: TGTGCCAGCGGTGGAGGCAGGGGAGGGTTTCCCAGGGCTGGCTACACCTTC
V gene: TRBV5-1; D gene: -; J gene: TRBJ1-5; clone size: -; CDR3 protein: CASSPVGGTQPQHF; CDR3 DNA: TGCGCCAGCAGCCCAGTGGGGGGGACTCAGCCCCAGCATTTT
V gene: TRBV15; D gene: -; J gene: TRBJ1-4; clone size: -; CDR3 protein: CATSRDVAGRNNEKLFF; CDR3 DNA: TGTGCCACCAGCAGAGATGTGGCAGGCAGGAATAATGAAAAACTGTTTTTT
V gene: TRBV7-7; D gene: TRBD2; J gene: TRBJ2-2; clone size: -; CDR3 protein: CASSSSGTSYGELFF; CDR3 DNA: TGTGCTAGCAGCTCCTCCGGGACTAGCTACGGGGAGCTGTTTTTT
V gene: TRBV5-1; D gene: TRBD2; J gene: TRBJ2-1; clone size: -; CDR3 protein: CASRAMGGPRVAGEGRLNEQFF; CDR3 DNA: TGCGCCAGCCGAGCTATGGGGGGCCCCCGGGTAGCGGGAGAAGGCCGACTTAATGAGCAGTTCTTC
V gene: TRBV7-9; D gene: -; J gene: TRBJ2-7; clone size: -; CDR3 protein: CASSKEPGLPGDDEQYF; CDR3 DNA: TGTGCCAGCAGTAAGGAGCCGGGACTTCCCGGAGACGACGAGCAGTACTTC
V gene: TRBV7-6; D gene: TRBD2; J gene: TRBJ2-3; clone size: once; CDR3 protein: CASSFPLAATDTQYF; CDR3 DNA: TGTGCCAGCAGCTTCCCCCTAGCGGCTACAGATACGCAGTATTTT
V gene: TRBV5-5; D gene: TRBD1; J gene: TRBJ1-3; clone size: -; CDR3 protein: CASSFDRGYSGNTIYF; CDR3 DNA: TGTGCCAGCAGCTTCGACAGGGGCTACTCTGGAAACACCATATATTTT
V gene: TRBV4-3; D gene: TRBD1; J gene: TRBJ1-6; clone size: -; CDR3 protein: CASSQDRQGRSPLHF; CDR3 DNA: TGCGCCAGCAGCCAAGATAGACAGGGTAGATCACCCCTCCACTTT
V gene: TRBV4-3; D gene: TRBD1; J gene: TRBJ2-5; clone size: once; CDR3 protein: CASSQDGGTGGETQYF; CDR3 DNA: TGCGCCAGCAGCCAAGATGGAGGGACAGGGGGAGAGACCCAGTACTTC
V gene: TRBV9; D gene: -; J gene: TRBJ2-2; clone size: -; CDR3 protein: CASSPRGETGELFF; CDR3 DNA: TGTGCCAGCAGCCCCAGGGGGGAGACCGGGGAGCTGTTTTTT
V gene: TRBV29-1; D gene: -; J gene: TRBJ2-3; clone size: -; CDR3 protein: CSVVSSSTDTQYF; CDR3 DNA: TGCAGCGTTGTCTCCAGTAGCACAGATACGCAGTATTTT
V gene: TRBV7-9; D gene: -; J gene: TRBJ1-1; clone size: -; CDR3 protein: CASSLGSGTEVFF; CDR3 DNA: TGTGCCAGCAGCCTCGGGAGCGGGACTGAAGTTTTCTTT
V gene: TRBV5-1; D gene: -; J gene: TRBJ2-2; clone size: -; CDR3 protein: CASSLQGPGELFF; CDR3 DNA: TGCGCCAGCAGCTTACAGGGCCCCGGGGAGCTGTTTTTT
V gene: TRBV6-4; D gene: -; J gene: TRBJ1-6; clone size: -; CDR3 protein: CASRASTGPGGALHF; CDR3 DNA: TGTGCCAGCAGGGCCTCGACGGGCCCAGGCGGGGCCCTCCACTTT
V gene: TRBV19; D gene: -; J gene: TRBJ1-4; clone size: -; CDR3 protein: CASSKQGSEKLFF; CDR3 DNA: TGTGCCAGTAGTAAACAGGGTTCAGAAAAACTGTTTTTT
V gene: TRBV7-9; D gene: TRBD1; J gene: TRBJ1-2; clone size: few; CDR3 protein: CASSLGTGVGGYTF; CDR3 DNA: TGTGCCAGCAGCTTAGGGACAGGGGTTGGCGGCTACACCTTC
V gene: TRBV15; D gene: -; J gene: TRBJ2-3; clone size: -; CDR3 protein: CATSRDPLARRTDTQYF; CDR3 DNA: TGTGCCACCAGCAGGGACCCACTAGCCCGGAGGACAGATACGCAGTATTTT
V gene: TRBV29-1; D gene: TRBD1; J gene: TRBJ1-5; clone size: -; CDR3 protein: CSVGDRGQPQHF; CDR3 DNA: TGCAGCGTCGGGGACAGGGGACAGCCCCAGCATTTT
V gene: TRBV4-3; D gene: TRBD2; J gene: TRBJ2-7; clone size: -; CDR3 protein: CASSQDLFFSGGSSHEQYF; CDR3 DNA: TGCGCCAGCAGCCAAGATCTTTTCTTTAGCGGGGGCTCCTCCCACGAGCAGTACTTC
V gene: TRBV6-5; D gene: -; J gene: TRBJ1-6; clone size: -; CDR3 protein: CASSYGGVDSPLHF; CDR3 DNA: TGTGCCAGCAGTTACGGCGGGGTTGATTCACCCCTCCACTTT
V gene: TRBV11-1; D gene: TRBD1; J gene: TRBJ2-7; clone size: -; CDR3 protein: CASSSPDRGVDEQYF; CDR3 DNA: TGTGCCAGCAGCTCCCCGGACAGGGGAGTCGACGAGCAGTACTTC